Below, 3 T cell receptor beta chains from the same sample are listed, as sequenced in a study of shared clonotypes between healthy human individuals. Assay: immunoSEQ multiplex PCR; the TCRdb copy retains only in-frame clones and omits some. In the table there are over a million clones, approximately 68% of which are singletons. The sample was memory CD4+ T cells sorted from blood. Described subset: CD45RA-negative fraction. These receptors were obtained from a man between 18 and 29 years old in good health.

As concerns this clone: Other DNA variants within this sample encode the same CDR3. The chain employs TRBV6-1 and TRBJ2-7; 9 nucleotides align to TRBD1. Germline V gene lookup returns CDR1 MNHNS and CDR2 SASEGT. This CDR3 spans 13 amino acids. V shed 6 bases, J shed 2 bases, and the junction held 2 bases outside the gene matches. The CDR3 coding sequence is TGTGCCAGCAGAGGGACAGGGACCTACGAGCAGTACTTC. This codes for CASRGTGTYEQYF.

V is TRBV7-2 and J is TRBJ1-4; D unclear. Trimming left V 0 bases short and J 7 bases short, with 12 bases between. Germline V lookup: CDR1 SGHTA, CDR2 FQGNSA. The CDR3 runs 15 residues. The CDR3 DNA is TGTGCCAGCAGCTTAGCGGGGAGGGATGGTGAAAAACTGTTTTTT. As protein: CASSLAGRDGEKLFF.

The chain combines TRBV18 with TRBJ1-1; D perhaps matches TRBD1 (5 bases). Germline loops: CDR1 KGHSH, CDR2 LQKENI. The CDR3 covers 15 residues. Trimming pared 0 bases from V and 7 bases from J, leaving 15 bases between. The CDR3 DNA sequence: TGTGCCAGCTCACCACCACTCACGACAGCGGTTGAAGCTTTCTTT. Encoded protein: CASSPPLTTAVEAFF. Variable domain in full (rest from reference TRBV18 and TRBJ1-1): NAGVMQNPRHLVRRRGQEARLRCSPMKGHSHVYWYRQLPEEGLKFMVYLQKENIIDESGMPKERFSAEFPKEGPSILRIQQVVRGDSAAYFCASSPPLTTAVEAFFGQGTRLTVV.